Here is one TCR beta chain with its context. This entry is derived from a study of blood T cell repertoires in COVID-19. Study information: Sites across the United States, Italy and Spain contributed samples from acute and convalescent COVID-19.

Here immunoSEQ multiplex PCR was the method, and the copy in TCRdb shows in-frame clones only, minus some. The table lists about 180,000 clones, 80% of them singletons. V gave up 6 bases and J gave up 5 bases, with 22 bases separating them. This CDR3 is built from 16 residues. Germline lookup yields CDR1 SNHLY and CDR2 FYNNEI. All enrollees were roughly 18 to 95 years old and from about two dozen US areas. The V call is TRBV2, the J call TRBJ2-5, with D perhaps TRBD2 (6 bases). This TCR was sampled from a man aged 60 to 75 who had been exposed to COVID-19. The sequenced sample was PBMCs or T cells enriched from blood (not recorded which). The CDR3 nucleotides are TGTGCCAGCAGAGTTAGCGGCACTCCTAGGTGGGAGACCCAGTACTTC. Its translation is CASRVSGTPRWETQYF.